Listed below are T cell receptor beta chains from one sample, sequenced in a study of T cells in tuberculosis. Clones were read by immunoSEQ multiplex PCR, and TCRdb kept only the in-frame ones, dropping some. The sample lists fewer than 55,000 clones; 90% to 95% were seen once. The sequencing used PBMCs, collected at tuberculosis diagnosis. The receptors come from an adult with tuberculosis. Each CDR3 is given with its conserved first and last residue. The D gene is left open where the match is weak.

V: TRBV28; J: TRBJ2-1; D: TRBD2; DNA: TGTGCCAGCCTTAGCGGGAGTATTGGTGAGCAGTTCTTC; CDR3: CASLSGSIGEQFF
V: TRBV5-1; J: TRBJ2-1; D: TRBD2; DNA: TGCGCCAGCAGCACCTCCGGGACTAGCCTTTTGGATGAGCAGTTCTTC; CDR3: CASSTSGTSLLDEQFF
V: TRBV4-1; J: TRBJ2-7; D: -; DNA: TGCGCCAGCAGCTCTAGAGATTTAGTGGATACTTACGAGCAGTACTTC; CDR3: CASSSRDLVDTYEQYF
V: TRBV15; J: TRBJ1-2; D: TRBD1; DNA: TGTGCCACCAGCAGAGAGCAGGGGGCGATGGGTGGCTACACCTTC; CDR3: CATSREQGAMGGYTF
V: TRBV7-9; J: TRBJ2-7; D: TRBD2; DNA: TGTGCCAGCAGCTTAGGGACTAGCGGGAACGCCTTC; CDR3: CASSLGTSGNAF
V: TRBV2; J: TRBJ2-1; D: TRBD2; DNA: TGTGCCAGCAGTCCTCTAGCGGGAGCATTGGGTGAGCAGTTCTTC; CDR3: CASSPLAGALGEQFF
V: TRBV6-5; J: TRBJ2-7; D: -; DNA: TGTGCCAGCAGTTACTCGCTAGTGCACGAGCAGTACTTC; CDR3: CASSYSLVHEQYF
V: TRBV29-1; J: TRBJ2-5; D: TRBD1; DNA: TGCAGCGTTGTTGTTCGGGACAGGGTGAGGGAGACCCAGTACTTC; CDR3: CSVVVRDRVRETQYF
V: TRBV11-1; J: TRBJ1-5; D: TRBD1; DNA: TGTGCCAGCACCCTAGGCGTACAGGGGAGACAGCCCCAGCATTTT; CDR3: CASTLGVQGRQPQHF
V: TRBV9; J: TRBJ2-7; D: TRBD2; DNA: TGTGCCAGCAGCGTAGCCCCCGGGACTAACGACGAGCAGTACTTC; CDR3: CASSVAPGTNDEQYF